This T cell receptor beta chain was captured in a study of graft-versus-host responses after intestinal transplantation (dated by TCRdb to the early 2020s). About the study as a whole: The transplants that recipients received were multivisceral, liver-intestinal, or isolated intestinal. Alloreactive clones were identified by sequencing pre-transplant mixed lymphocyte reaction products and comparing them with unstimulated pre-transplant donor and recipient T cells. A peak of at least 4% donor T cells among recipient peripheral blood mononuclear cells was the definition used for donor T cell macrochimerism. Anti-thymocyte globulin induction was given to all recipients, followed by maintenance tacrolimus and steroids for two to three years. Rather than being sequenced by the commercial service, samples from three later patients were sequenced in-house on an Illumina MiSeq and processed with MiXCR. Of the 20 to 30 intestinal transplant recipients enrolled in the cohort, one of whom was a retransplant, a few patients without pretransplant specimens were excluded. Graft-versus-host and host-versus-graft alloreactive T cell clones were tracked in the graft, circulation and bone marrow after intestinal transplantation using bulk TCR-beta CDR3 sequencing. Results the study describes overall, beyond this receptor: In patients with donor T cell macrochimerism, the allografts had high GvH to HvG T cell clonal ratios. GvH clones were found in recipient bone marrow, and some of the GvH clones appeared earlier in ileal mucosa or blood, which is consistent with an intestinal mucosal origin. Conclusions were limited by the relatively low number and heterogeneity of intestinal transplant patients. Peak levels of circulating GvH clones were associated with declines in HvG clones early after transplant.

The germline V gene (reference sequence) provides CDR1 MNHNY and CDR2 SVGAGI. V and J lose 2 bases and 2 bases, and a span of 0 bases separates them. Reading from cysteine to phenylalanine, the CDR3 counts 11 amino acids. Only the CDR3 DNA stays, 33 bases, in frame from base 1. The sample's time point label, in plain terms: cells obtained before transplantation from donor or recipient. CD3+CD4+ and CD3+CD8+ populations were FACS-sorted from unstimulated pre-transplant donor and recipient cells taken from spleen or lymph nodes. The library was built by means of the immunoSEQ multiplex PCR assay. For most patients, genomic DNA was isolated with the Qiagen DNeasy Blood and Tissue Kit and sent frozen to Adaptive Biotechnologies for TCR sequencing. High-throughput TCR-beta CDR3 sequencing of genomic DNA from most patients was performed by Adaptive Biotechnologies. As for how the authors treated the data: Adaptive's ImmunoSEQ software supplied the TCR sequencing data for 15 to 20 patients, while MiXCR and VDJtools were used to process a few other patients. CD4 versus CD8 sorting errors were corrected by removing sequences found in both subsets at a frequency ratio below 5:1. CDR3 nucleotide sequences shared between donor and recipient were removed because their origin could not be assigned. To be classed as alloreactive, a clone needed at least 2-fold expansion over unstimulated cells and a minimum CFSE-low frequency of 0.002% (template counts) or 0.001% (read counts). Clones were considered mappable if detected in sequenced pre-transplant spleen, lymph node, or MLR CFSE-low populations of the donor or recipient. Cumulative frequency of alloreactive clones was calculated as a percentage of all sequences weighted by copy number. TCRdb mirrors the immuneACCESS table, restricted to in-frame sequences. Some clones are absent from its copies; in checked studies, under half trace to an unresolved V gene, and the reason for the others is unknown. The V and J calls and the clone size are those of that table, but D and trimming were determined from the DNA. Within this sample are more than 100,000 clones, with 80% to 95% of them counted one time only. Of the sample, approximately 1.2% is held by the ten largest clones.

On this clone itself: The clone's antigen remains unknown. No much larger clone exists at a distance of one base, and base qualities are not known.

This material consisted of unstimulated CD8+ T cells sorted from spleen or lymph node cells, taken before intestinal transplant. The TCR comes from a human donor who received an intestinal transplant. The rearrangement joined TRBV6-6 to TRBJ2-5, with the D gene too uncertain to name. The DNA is TGTGCCAGCAGTTACCAAGAGACCCAGTACTTC. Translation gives CASSYQETQYF.